Included here is one T cell receptor (beta chain) sequence, with context. As yet, its antigen is unknown. Here immunoSEQ multiplex PCR was the method, and the copy in TCRdb shows in-frame clones only, minus some. The repertoire consists of 13,000 to 15,000 clones, with around two thirds occurring once and the leading ten covering 7.5% to 10%. These data come from a study of graft-versus-host responses after intestinal transplantation. Overall study context: Recipients uniformly received anti-thymocyte globulin induction, followed by tacrolimus and steroids for about three years.

Study-wide results and limits: Some patients had graft-donor T cell macrochimerism. In their allografts, the ratios of graft-versus-host to host-versus-graft T cell clones were high.

Processed graft tissue released its intraepithelial and lamina propria lymphocytes. Germline V gene sequence: CDR1 SGHAT, CDR2 FQNNGV. The CDR3 extends over 13 amino acids. V gave up 1 base and J gave up 1 base, with 5 bases separating them. This rearrangement joins TRBV11-2 to TRBJ2-7; D unclear. This sequence originates from a human patient who received an intestinal transplant, so some T cells may come from the graft donor. Sequenced material: ileum tissue, taken around 95 weeks after intestinal transplantation. The CDR3 sequence: CASSLGQSYEQYF. CDR3 nucleotide sequence: TGTGCCAGCAGCTTAGGACAATCCTACGAGCAGTACTTC.